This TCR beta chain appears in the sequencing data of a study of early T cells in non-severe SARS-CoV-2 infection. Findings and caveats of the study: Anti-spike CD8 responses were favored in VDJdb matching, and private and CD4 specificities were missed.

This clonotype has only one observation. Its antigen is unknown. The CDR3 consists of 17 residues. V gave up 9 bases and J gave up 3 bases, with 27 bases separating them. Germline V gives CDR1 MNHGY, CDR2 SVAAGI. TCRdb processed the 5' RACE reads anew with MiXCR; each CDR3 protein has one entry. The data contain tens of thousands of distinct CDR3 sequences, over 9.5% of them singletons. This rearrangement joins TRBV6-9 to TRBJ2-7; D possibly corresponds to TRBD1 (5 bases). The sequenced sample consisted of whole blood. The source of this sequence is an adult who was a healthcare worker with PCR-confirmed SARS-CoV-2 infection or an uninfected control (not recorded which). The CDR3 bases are TGTGCCAGACAGCACAGGAGCAGACAACTTCGCCTCTACGAGCAGTACTTC. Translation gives CARQHRSRQLRLYEQYF.